Listed below are T cell receptor beta chains from one sample, sequenced in a study of PD-L1 blockade in urothelial cancer. Sequenced by immunoSEQ multiplex PCR; TCRdb stores in-frame clones only, minus some. The profile shows 75,000 to 95,000 clones, approximately 89% of them singletons. The specimen was PBMCs, collected around atezolizumab (anti-PD-L1) treatment. These receptors were taken from an elderly woman with urothelial cancer. Each CDR3 is given with its conserved first and last residue. D genes are given only for firm matches. Clone size is stated in some rows and not others, as once, few, many or a class when expanded.

J gene,V gene,clone size,D gene,CDR3 DNA,CDR3 protein
TRBJ2-7,TRBV11-3,NA,NA,TGTGCCAGCAGCTTGCAGGGCAACTACGAGCAGTACTTC,CASSLQGNYEQYF
TRBJ1-1,TRBV5-8,few,TRBD1,TGTGCCAGCAGCTTGGACAGGGGAGAGGACACTGAAGCTTTCTTT,CASSLDRGEDTEAFF
TRBJ1-1,TRBV5-1,NA,NA,TGCGCCAGCAGCCTACAGGGAGAGGACACTGAAGCTTTCTTT,CASSLQGEDTEAFF
TRBJ2-1,TRBV2,NA,NA,TGTGCCAGCAGTGACGACGGGAGCTCCTACAATGAGCAGTTCTTC,CASSDDGSSYNEQFF
TRBJ2-5,TRBV18,NA,NA,TGTGCCAGCTCACTTCGACAGCAAGAGACCCAGTACTTC,CASSLRQQETQYF
TRBJ2-7,TRBV7-2,NA,NA,TGTGCCAGCACCCTGGGGCGGGACCCCTCCTACGAGCAGTACTTC,CASTLGRDPSYEQYF
TRBJ2-2,TRBV5-6,NA,NA,TGTGCCAGCAACCTACTAGCAGCGAACACCGGGGAGCTGTTTTTT,CASNLLAANTGELFF
TRBJ1-2,TRBV14,NA,NA,TGTGCCAGCAGCCAAGAAATCGGCGGGCATGGCTACACCTTC,CASSQEIGGHGYTF
TRBJ2-1,TRBV11-2,NA,TRBD2,TGTGCCAGCAGCCCCCGCGGGGGGGACTACAATGAGCAGTTCTTC,CASSPRGGDYNEQFF
TRBJ1-1,TRBV14,NA,NA,TGTGCCAGCAGCCAAGGGAGGATGAACACTGAAGCTTTCTTT,CASSQGRMNTEAFF
TRBJ2-2,TRBV27,NA,NA,TGTGCCAGCAGTTTAGTTTCCGGGAGGAACACCGGGGAGCTGTTTTTT,CASSLVSGRNTGELFF
TRBJ2-1,TRBV2,NA,TRBD2,TGTGCCGGAACCCCACTAGCGGGAGGGCAGAGGGAGCAGTTCTTC,CAGTPLAGGQREQFF
TRBJ1-2,TRBV28,NA,NA,TGTGCCAGCCGATATCCTGGGGACTCTCCCCCTGATAACTATGGCTACACCTTC,CASRYPGDSPPDNYGYTF
TRBJ2-1,TRBV9,NA,NA,TGTGCCAGCAGCGTAGGACTGAACAATGAGCAGTTCTTC,CASSVGLNNEQFF
TRBJ1-4,TRBV5-1,NA,TRBD1,TGCGCCAGCAGCCCCGACAGGGTTGAAAAACTGTTTTTT,CASSPDRVEKLFF
TRBJ1-1,TRBV9,NA,TRBD1,TGTGCCAGCAGAGGACAGGGCCACACTGAAGCTTTCTTT,CASRGQGHTEAFF
TRBJ2-1,TRBV6-5,NA,TRBD2,TGTGCCAGCAGTTACGGGACTAGACACAATGAGCAGTTCTTC,CASSYGTRHNEQFF
TRBJ2-7,TRBV28,NA,TRBD1,TGTGCCAGCAGGCCGGGACAGACCTCCTACGAGCAGTACTTC,CASRPGQTSYEQYF
TRBJ1-2,TRBV2,NA,TRBD1,TGTGCCAGCAGTGAAGCCAAGGGGGCTGGTGGCTACACCTTC,CASSEAKGAGGYTF
TRBJ2-7,TRBV30,NA,TRBD2,TGTGCCTGGAGTGAGAGCGGGAGGCCCTACGAGCAGTACTTC,CAWSESGRPYEQYF
TRBJ1-2,TRBV25-1,NA,NA,TGTGCCAGCAGTGATAGGGGTGCTCTTGATGGCTACACCTTC,CASSDRGALDGYTF
TRBJ1-1,TRBV19,few,NA,TGTGCCAGTAGTATCCAGGGAATGAACACTGAAGCTTTCTTT,CASSIQGMNTEAFF
TRBJ1-1,TRBV5-1,NA,NA,TGCGCCAGCAGCTTGGGACCGGGGGTGAACACTGAAGCTTTCTTT,CASSLGPGVNTEAFF
TRBJ2-5,TRBV11-3,NA,TRBD1,TGTGCCAGCAGCCATTCTACAGGGGAAAGGGAGACCCAGTACTTC,CASSHSTGERETQYF
TRBJ2-1,TRBV9,NA,TRBD1,TGTGCCAGCGCCGGGACAGGGGTCGACAATGAGCAGTTCTTC,CASAGTGVDNEQFF
TRBJ1-3,TRBV18,NA,TRBD1,TGTGCCAGCTCACGCGGGACAGCCGACGGAAACACCATATATTTT,CASSRGTADGNTIYF